This TCR beta chain was identified during a study of identical twins. Via MiXCR, TCRdb re-called the 5' RACE reads, giving one row per CDR3 protein. The table includes hundreds of thousands of distinct CDR3 sequences, about 8% detected once. Points from the study as a whole: Invariant MAIT and iNKT cells are populations that could partly confound zero-insertion analyses.

This clonotype has more than one count but fewer than ten. Its antigen is not identified. The V and J ends lost 4 bases and 0 bases respectively, with 10 bases between them. The CDR3 length is 14 residues. CDR1 is SGHDT and CDR2 is YYEEEE in the germline V gene. This same sample was also part of a study on yellow fever vaccine responses in identical twins.

The sequencing sample was made of memory (CD45RO+) T cells sorted from blood. The TCR originated in a woman in her late teens or twenties in good health. The J gene is TRBJ1-1, the V gene TRBV5-6; D possibly corresponds to TRBD1 (5 bases). CDR3 loop: CASSPGALNTEAFF. CDR3 nucleotides: TGTGCCAGCAGCCCTGGGGCTCTGAACACTGAAGCTTTCTTT. Full variable domain (rest looked up from reference TRBV5-6 and TRBJ1-1): DAGVTQSPTHLIKTRGQQVTLRCSPKSGHDTVSWYQQALGQGPQFIFQYYEEEERQRGNFPDRFSGHQFPNYSSELNVNALLLGDSALYLCASSPGALNTEAFFGQGTRLTVV.